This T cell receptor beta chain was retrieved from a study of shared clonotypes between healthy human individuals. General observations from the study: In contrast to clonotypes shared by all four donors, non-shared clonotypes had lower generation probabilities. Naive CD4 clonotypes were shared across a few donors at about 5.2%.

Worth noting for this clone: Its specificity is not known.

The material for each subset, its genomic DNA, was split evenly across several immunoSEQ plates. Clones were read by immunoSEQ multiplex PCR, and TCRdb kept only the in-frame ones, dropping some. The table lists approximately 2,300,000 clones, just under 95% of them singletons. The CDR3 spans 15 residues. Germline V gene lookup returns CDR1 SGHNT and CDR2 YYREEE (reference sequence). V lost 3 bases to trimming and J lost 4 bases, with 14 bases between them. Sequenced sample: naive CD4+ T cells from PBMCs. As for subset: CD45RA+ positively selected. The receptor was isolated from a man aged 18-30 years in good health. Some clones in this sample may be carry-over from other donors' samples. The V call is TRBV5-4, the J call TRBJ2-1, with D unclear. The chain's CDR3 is CASSSWADPYNEQFF. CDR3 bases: TGTGCCAGCAGCTCGTGGGCGGACCCATACAATGAGCAGTTCTTC. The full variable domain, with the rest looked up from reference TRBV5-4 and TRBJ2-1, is ETGVTQSPTHLIKTRGQQVTLRCSSQSGHNTVSWYQQALGQGPQFIFQYYREEENGRGNFPPRFSGLQFPNYSSELNVNALELDDSALYLCASSSWADPYNEQFFGPGTRLTVL.